This T cell receptor (beta chain) was retrieved from a study of cytomegalovirus exposure and HLA in healthy donors. It was with 60 Vbeta and 13 Jbeta primers that the PCR ran. Sequenced by immunoSEQ multiplex PCR; TCRdb stores in-frame clones only, minus some. This table holds about 140,000 clones, about four fifths found once. Losses at the gene ends were 1 base for V and 0 bases for J; bases not matched to a gene: 4. In germline, CDR1 is MNHNS, CDR2 SASEGT. The CDR3 length is 17 residues. This clone is a singleton in its sample. The sample was PBMCs. This sequence joins TRBV6-1 and TRBJ2-5; 11 nucleotides line up with TRBD2. This TCR derives from a man aged 25 to 45 in good health and CMV-seronegative. The CDR3 is CASSEGASGGYQETQYF. CDR3 sequence (DNA): TGTGCCAGCAGTGAAGGTGCTAGCGGGGGGTACCAAGAGACCCAGTACTTC.